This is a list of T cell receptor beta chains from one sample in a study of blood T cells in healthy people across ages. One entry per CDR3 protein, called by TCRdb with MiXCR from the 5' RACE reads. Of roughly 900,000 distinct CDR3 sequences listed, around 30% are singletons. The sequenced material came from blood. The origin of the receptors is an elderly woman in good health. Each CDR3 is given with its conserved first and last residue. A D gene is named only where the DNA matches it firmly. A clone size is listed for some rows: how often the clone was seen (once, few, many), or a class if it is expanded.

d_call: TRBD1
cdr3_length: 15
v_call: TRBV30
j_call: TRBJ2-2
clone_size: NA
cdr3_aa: CAWARTGSNTGELFF
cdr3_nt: TGTGCCTGGGCAAGGACAGGGTCGAACACCGGGGAGCTGTTTTTT

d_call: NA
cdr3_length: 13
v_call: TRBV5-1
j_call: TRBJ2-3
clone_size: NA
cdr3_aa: CASGTTATDTQYF
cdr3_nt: TGCGCCAGCGGCACGACAGCAACAGATACGCAGTATTTT

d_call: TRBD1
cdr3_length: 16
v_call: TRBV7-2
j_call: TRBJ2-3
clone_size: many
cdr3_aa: CASSSRTGGITDTQYF
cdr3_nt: TGTGCCAGCAGCTCCAGGACAGGGGGTATCACAGATACGCAGTATTTT

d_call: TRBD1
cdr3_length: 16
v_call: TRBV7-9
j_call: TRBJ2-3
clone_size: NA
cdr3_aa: CASSQSRQGGTDTQYF
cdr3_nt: TGTGCCAGCAGCCAAAGCCGACAGGGCGGTACAGATACGCAGTATTTT

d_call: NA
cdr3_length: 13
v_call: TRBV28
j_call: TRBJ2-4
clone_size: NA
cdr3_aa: CASRRGQTKIKYF
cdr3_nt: TGTGCCAGCAGACGTGGACAGACCAAGATCAAGTACTTC

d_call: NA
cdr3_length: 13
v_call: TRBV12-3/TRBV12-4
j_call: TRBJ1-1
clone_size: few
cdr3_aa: CASSNRVRGEAFF
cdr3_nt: TGTGCCAGCAGTAACAGGGTTCGGGGTGAAGCTTTCTTT

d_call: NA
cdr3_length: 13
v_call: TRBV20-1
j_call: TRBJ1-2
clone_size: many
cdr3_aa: CSARAGTGYGYTF
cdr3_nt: TGCAGTGCTAGAGCCGGGACGGGCTATGGCTACACCTTC

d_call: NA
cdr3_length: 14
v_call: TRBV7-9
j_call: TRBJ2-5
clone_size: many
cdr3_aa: CASRQSAGAETQYF
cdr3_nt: TGTGCCAGCCGCCAATCCGCGGGGGCTGAGACCCAGTACTTC

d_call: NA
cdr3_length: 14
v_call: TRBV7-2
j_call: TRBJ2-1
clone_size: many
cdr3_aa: CASSFGTVLNEQFF
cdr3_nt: TGTGCCAGCAGCTTTGGTACAGTTCTTAATGAGCAGTTCTTC

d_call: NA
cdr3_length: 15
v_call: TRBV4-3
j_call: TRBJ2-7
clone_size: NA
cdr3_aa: CASSQAGPSPYEQYF
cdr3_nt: TGCGCCAGCAGCCAAGCGGGGCCTAGTCCCTACGAGCAGTACTTC

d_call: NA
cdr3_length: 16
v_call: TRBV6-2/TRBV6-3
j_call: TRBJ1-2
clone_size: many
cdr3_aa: CASSLVEERYRYGYTF
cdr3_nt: TGTGCCAGCAGTTTGGTCGAGGAGAGATACCGCTATGGCTACACCTTC

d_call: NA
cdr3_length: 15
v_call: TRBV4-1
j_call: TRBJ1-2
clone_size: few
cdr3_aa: CASSQDQTVRGGYTF
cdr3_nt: TGCGCCAGCAGCCAAGATCAGACAGTGAGGGGTGGCTACACCTTC

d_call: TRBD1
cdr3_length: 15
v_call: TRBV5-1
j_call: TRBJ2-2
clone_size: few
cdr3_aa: CASSKQGEDTGELFF
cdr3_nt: TGCGCCAGCAGCAAACAGGGGGAGGACACCGGGGAGCTGTTTTTT

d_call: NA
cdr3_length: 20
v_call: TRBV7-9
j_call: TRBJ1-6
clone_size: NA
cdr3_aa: CASSMPPIAQDVLHNSPLHF
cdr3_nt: TGTGCCAGCAGTATGCCCCCAATTGCCCAGGACGTCCTACATAATTCACCCCTCCACTTT

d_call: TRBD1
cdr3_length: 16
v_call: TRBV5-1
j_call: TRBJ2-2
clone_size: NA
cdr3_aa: CASSNTGAGDTGELFF
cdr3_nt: TGCGCCAGCAGCAATACAGGGGCGGGCGACACCGGGGAGCTGTTTTTT

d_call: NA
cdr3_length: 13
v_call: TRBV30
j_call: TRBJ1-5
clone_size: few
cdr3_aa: CAWGIGSNQPQHF
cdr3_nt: TGTGCCTGGGGGATAGGTAGCAATCAGCCCCAGCATTTT

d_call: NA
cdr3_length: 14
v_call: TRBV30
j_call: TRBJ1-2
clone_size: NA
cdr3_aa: CAWKVQGVNYGYTF
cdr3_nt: TGTGCCTGGAAGGTGCAGGGTGTGAACTATGGCTACACCTTC

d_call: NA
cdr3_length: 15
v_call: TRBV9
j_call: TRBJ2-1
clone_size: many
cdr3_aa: CASSVAGAPYNEQFF
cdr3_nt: TGTGCCAGCAGCGTAGCCGGGGCACCCTACAATGAGCAGTTCTTC

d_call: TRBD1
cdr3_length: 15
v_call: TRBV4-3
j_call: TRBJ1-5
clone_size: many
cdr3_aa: CASSQGDSVNQPQHF
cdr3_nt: TGCGCCAGCAGCCAAGGGGACAGCGTTAATCAGCCCCAGCATTTT

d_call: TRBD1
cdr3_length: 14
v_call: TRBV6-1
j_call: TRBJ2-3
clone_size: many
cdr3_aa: CASIRDRGTDTQYF
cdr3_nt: TGTGCCAGCATTAGGGACAGAGGCACAGATACGCAGTATTTT

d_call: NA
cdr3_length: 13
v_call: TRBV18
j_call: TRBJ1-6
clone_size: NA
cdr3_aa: CASSPNSNSPLHF
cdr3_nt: TGTGCCAGCTCACCAAACAGTAATTCACCCCTCCACTTT

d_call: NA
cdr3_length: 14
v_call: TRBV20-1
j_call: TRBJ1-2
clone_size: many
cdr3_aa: CSARDVGGNYGYTF
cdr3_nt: TGCAGTGCTAGAGATGTAGGAGGAAACTATGGCTACACCTTC

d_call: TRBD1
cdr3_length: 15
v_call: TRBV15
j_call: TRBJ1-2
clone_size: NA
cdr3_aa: CATSKDFGTGGGYTF
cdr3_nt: TGTGCCACCAGCAAGGATTTTGGGACAGGGGGAGGCTACACCTTC

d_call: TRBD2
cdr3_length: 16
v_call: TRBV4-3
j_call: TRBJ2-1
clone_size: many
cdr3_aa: CASSQVLAGADNEQFF
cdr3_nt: TGCGCCAGCAGCCAAGTCCTAGCGGGGGCCGACAATGAGCAGTTCTTC

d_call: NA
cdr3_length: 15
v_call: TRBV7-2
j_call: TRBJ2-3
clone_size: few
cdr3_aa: CASSLGDLGSGTQYF
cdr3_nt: TGTGCCAGCAGCTTAGGAGACCTGGGGTCCGGTACGCAGTATTTT

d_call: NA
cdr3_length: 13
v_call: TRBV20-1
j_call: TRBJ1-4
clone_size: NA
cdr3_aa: CSARVTVGEKLFF
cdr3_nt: TGCAGTGCGAGAGTTACGGTTGGTGAAAAACTGTTTTTT

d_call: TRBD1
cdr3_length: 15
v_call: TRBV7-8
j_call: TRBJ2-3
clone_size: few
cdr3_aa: CASSLNRGRTDTQYF
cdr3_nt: TGTGCCAGCAGCTTGAACAGGGGGCGGACAGATACGCAGTATTTT

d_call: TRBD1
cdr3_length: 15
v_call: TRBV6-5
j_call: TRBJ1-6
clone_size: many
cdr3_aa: CASSFGQGGNSPLHF
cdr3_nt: TGTGCCAGCAGCTTCGGACAGGGTGGTAATTCACCCCTCCACTTT

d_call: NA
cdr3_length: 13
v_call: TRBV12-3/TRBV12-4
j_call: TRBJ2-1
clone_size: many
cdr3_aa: CASSLALVPEQFF
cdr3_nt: TGTGCCAGCAGTTTAGCGCTGGTGCCCGAGCAGTTCTTC

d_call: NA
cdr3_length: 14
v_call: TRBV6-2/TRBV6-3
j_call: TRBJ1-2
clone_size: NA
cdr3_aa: CASSGSAGVDGYTF
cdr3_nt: TGTGCCAGCAGTGGCTCAGCGGGAGTTGACGGCTACACCTTC

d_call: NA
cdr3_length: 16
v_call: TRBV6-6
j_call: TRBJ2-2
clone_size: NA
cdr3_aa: CASSPFTGRDTGELFF
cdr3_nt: TGTGCCAGCAGTCCATTTACAGGGAGGGACACCGGGGAGCTGTTTTTT

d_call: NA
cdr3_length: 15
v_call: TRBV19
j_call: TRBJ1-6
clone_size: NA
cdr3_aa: CASSTGTARRSPLHF
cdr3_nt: TGTGCCAGTAGTACGGGGACTGCCAGGCGTTCACCCCTCCACTTT

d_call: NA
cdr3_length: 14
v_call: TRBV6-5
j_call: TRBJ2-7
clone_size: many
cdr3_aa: CASSGQFPSYEQYF
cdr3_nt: TGTGCCAGCAGCGGACAGTTCCCCTCCTACGAGCAGTACTTC

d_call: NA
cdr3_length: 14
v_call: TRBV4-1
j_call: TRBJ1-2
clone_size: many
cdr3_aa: CASSQAGVSYGYTF
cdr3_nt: TGCGCCAGCAGCCAGGCAGGAGTTTCATATGGCTACACCTTC

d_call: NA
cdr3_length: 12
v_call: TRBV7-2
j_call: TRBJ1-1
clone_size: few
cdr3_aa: CASSPVLPRAFF
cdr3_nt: TGTGCCAGCAGTCCTGTCCTGCCAAGGGCTTTCTTT

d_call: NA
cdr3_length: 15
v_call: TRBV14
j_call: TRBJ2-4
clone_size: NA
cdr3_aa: CASSQVGSRGRIQYF
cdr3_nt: TGTGCCAGCAGCCAAGTGGGCAGCCGGGGGCGCATTCAGTACTTC

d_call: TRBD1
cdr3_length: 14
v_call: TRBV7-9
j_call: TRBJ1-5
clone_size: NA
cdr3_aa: CASSLSGGHQPQHF
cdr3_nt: TGTGCCAGCAGCTTATCAGGGGGCCATCAGCCCCAGCATTTT

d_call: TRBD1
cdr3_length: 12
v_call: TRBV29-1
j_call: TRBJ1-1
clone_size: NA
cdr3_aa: CSGGQQNTEAFF
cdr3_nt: TGCAGCGGGGGACAGCAGAACACTGAAGCTTTCTTT

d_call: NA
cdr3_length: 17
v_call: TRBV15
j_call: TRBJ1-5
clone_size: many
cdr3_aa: CATSRDRTPYSNQPQHF
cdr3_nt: TGTGCCACCAGCAGAGATAGAACGCCGTATAGCAATCAGCCCCAGCATTTT

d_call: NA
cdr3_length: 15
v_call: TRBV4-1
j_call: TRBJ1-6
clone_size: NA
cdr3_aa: CASSQEIVGRSPLHF
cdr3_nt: TGCGCCAGCAGCCAAGAGATCGTTGGGAGATCACCCCTCCACTTT

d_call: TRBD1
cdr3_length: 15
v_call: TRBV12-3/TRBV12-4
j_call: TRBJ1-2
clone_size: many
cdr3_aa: CASSILPTGGKGYTF
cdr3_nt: TGTGCCAGCAGTATCCTACCGACAGGGGGCAAAGGCTACACCTTC

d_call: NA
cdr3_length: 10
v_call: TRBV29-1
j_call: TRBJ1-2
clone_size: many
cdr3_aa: CSVDGDGYTF
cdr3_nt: TGCAGCGTTGACGGGGATGGCTACACCTTC

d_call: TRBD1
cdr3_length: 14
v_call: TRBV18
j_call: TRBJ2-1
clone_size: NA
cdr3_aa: CASSPDRGRYEQFF
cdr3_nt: TGTGCCAGCTCACCGGATAGGGGGCGATACGAGCAGTTCTTC

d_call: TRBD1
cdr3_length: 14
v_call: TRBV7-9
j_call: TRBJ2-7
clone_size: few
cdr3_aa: CASSLSTGTYEQYF
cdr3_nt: TGTGCCAGCAGCCTTTCGACAGGGACCTACGAGCAGTACTTC

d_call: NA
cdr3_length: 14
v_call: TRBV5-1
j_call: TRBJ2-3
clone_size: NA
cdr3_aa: CVSTPRGVADTQYF
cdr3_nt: TGCGTCAGCACCCCTCGGGGCGTGGCAGATACGCAGTATTTT

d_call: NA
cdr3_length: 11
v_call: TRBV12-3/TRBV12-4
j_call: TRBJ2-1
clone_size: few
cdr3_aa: CASSSLSEQFF
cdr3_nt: TGTGCCAGCAGTTCTCTAAGTGAGCAGTTCTTC

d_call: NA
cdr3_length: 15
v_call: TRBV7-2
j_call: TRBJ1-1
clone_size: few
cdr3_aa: CASSPSETRNTEAFF
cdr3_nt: TGTGCCAGCAGTCCCTCAGAAACAAGGAACACTGAAGCTTTCTTT

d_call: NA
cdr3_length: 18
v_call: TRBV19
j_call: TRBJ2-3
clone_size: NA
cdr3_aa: CASSILTAQGESPDTQYF
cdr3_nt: TGTGCCAGTAGTATTCTCACCGCCCAGGGTGAGAGCCCAGATACGCAGTATTTT

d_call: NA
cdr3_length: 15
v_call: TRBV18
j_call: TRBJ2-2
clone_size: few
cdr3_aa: CASSSPTGRTGELFF
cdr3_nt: TGTGCCAGCTCATCACCGACGGGGCGAACCGGGGAGCTGTTTTTT

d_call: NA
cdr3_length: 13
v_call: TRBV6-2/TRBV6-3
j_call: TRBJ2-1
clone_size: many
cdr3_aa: CASSFSTRGEQFF
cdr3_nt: TGTGCCAGCAGTTTTTCGACCAGGGGTGAGCAGTTCTTC

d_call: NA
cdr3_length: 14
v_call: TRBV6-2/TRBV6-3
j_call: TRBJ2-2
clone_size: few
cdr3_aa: CASRDWGRNGELFF
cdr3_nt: TGTGCCAGCAGAGACTGGGGGCGGAACGGGGAGCTGTTTTTT

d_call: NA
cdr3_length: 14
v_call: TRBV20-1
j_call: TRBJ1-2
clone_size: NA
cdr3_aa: CAWQTDLANYGYTF
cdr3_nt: TGCGCTTGGCAGACGGACTTAGCTAACTATGGCTACACCTTC

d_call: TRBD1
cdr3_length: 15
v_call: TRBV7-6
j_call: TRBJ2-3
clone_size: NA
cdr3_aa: CASSTGVRRTDTQYF
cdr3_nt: TGTGCCAGCTCCACAGGGGTGAGGCGCACAGATACGCAGTATTTT

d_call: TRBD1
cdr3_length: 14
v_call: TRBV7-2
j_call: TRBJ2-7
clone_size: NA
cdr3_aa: CASREGQGTYEQYF
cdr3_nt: TGTGCCAGCAGGGAGGGACAGGGGACCTACGAGCAGTACTTC

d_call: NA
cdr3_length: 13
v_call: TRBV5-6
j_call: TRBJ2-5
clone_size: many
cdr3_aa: CASSKDSQETQYF
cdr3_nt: TGTGCCAGCAGCAAGGACAGCCAAGAGACCCAGTACTTC

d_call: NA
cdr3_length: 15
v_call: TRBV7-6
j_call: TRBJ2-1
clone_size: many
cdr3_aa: CASSFRRGNYNEQFF
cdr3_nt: TGTGCCAGCAGCTTTAGGAGGGGAAACTACAATGAGCAGTTCTTC

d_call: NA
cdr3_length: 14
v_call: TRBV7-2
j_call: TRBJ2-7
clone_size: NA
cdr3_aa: CASSAGSRPYEQYF
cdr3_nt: TGTGCCAGCAGCGCCGGGTCTAGACCATACGAGCAGTACTTC

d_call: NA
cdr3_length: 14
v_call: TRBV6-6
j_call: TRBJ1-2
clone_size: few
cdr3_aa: CASSPGAQGNGYTF
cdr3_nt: TGTGCCAGCAGTCCCGGGGCCCAGGGGAATGGCTACACCTTC

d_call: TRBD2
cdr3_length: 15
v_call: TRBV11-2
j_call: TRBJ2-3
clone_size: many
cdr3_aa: CASRMGGNPTDTQYF
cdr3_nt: TGTGCCAGCAGGATGGGGGGGAACCCTACAGATACGCAGTATTTT